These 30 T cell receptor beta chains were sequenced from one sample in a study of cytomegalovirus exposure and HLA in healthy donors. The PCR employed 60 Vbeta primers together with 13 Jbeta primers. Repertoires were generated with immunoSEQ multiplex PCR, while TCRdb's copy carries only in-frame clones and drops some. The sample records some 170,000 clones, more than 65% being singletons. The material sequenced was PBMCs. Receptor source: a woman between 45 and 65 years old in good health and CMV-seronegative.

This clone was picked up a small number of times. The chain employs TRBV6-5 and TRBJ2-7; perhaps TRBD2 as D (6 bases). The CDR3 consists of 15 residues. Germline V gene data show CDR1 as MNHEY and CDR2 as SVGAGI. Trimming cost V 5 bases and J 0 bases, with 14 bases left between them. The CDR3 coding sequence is TGTGCCAGCAGTACCCCGGGACTCTTCTCCTACGAGCAGTACTTC. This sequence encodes CASSTPGLFSYEQYF.

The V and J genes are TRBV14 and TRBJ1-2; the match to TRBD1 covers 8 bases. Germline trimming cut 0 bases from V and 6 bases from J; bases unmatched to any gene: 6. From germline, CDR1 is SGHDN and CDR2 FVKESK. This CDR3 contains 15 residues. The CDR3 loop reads CASSQDRGLWNGYTF. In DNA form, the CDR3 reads TGTGCCAGCAGCCAAGACAGGGGGCTTTGGAATGGCTACACCTTC.

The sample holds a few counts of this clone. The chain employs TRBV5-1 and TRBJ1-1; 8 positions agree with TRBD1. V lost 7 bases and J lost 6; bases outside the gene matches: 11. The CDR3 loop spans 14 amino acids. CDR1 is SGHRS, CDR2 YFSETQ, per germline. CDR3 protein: CASFPTGVIAEAFF. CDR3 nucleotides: TGCGCCAGCTTCCCGACAGGGGTAATAGCTGAAGCTTTCTTT. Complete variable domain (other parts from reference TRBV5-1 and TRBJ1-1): KAGVTQTPRYLIKTRGQQVTLSCSPISGHRSVSWYQQTPGQGLQFLFEYFSETQRNKGNFPGRFSGRQFSNSRSEMNVSTLELGDSALYLCASFPTGVIAEAFFGQGTRLTVV.

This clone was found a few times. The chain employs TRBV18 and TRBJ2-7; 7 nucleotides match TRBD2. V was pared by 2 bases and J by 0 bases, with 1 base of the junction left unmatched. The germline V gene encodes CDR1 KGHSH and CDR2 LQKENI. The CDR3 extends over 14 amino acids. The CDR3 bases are TGTGCCAGCTCACCAGGACTAGTCTCCTACGAGCAGTACTTC. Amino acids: CASSPGLVSYEQYF.

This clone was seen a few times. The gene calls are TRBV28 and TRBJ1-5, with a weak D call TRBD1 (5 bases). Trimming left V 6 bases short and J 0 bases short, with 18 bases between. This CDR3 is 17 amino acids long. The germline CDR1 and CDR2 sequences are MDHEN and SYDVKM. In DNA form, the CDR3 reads TGTGCCAGCAGCCTAAGGGCGGGACGGCATAGCAATCAGCCCCAGCATTTT. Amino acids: CASSLRAGRHSNQPQHF.

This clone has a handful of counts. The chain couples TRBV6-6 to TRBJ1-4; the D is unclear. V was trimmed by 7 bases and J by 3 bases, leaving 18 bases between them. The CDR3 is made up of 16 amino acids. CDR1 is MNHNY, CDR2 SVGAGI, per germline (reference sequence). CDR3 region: CASIPKSRGSNEKLFF. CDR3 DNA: TGTGCCAGCATTCCTAAGTCGCGGGGTTCTAATGAAAAACTGTTTTTT.

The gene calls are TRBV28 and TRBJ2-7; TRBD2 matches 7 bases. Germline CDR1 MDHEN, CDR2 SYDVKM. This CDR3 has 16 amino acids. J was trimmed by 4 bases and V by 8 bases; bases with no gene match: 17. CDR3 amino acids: CASQGAGEFWSYEQYF. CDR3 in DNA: TGTGCCAGCCAGGGCGCGGGGGAGTTTTGGTCGTACGAGCAGTACTTC.

In DNA form, the CDR3 reads TGTGCCAGCAGTCCTGTGGTGACAGTAAACAATGAGCAGTTCTTC. Translation gives CASSPVVTVNNEQFF. The J gene is TRBJ2-1, the V gene TRBV27, with D tentatively TRBD1 (5 bases). The CDR3 runs 15 residues. The V end lost 5 bases, the J end lost 5 bases, and 16 bases lay between the germline ends. Germline V gene sequence: CDR1 MNHEY, CDR2 SMNVEV (reference sequence).

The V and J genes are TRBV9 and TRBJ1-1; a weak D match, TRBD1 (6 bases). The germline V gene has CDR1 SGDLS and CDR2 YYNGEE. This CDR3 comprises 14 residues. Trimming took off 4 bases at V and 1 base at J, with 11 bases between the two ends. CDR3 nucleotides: TGTGCCAGCAGCAAAGGGGGGGGGAACACTGAAGCTTTCTTT. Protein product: CASSKGGGNTEAFF.

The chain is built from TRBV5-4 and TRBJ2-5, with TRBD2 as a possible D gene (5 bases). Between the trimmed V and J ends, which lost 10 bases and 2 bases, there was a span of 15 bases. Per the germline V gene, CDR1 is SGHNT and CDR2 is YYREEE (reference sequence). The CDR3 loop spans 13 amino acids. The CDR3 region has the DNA TGTGCCTTCCTAGAGGGTGGGCAAGAGACCCAGTACTTC. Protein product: CAFLEGGQETQYF.

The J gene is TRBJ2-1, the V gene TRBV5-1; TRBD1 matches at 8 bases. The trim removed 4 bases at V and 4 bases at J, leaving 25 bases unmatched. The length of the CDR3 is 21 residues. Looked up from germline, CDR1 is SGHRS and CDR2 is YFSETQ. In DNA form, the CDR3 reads TGCGCCAGCAGCAGCGGGCCCGGGACAGGCCAATCATACGACTCATACAATGAGCAGTTCTTC. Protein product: CASSSGPGTGQSYDSYNEQFF.

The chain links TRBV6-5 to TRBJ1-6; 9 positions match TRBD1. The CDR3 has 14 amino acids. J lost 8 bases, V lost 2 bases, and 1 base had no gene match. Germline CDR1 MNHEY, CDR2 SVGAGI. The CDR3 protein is CASSYDRGDSPLHF. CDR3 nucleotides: TGTGCCAGCAGTTACGACAGGGGGGATTCACCCCTCCACTTT.

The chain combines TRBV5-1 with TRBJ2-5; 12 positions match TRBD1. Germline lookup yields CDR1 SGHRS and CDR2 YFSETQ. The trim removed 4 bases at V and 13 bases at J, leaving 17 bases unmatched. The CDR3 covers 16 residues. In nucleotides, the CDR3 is TGCGCCAGCAGCCCCACACCGGGACAGGGGGCCCCTATAACGTACTTC. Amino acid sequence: CASSPTPGQGAPITYF.

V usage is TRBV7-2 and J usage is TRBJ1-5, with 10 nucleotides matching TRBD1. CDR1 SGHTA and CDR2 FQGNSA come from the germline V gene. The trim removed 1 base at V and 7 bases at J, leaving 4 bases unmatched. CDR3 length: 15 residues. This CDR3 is CASSLDGDRGQPQHF. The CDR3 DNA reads TGTGCCAGCAGCTTAGATGGGGACAGGGGACAGCCCCAGCATTTT.

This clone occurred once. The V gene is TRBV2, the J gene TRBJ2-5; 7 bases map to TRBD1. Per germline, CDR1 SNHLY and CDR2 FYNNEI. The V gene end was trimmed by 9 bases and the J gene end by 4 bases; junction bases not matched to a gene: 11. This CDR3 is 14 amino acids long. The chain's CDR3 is CARWSTGIGETQYF. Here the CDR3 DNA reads TGTGCCAGGTGGTCGACAGGGATAGGAGAGACCCAGTACTTC.

The CDR3 sequence: CASSLVGRAGYGYTF. CDR3 DNA sequence: TGTGCCAGCAGCTTAGTGGGTAGGGCGGGCTATGGCTACACCTTC. This sequence joins TRBV7-9 and TRBJ1-2; D is undetermined. V was clipped by 1 base and J by 4 bases, with 13 bases between them. This CDR3 region has 15 residues. From germline, CDR1 is SEHNR and CDR2 FQNEAQ (reference sequence).

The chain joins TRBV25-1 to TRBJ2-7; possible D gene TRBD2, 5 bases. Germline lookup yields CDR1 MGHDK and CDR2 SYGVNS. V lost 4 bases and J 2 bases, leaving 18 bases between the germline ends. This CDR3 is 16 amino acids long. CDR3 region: CASSVRGPTRTYEQYF. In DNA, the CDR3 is TGTGCCAGCAGTGTCCGCGGGCCCACTAGGACCTACGAGCAGTACTTC.

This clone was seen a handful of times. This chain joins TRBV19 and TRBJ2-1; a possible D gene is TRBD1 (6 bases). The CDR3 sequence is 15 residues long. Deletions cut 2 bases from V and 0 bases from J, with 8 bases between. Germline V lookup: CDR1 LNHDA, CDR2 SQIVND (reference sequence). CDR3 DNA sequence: TGTGCCAGTAGTATACTAGGGGGCTCCTACAATGAGCAGTTCTTC. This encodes CASSILGGSYNEQFF.

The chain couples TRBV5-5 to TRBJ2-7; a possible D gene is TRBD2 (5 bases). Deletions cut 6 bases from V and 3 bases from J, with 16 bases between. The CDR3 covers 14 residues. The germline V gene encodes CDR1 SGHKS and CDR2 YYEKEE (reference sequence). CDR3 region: CASTPGESFYEQYF. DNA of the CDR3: TGTGCCAGCACCCCCGGGGAGTCCTTCTACGAGCAGTACTTC.

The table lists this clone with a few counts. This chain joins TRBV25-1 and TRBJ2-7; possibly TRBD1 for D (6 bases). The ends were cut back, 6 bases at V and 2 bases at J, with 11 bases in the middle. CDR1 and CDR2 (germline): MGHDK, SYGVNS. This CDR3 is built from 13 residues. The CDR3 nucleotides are TGTGCCAGCAGGGGGACACCGACCTACGAGCAGTACTTC. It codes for CASRGTPTYEQYF.

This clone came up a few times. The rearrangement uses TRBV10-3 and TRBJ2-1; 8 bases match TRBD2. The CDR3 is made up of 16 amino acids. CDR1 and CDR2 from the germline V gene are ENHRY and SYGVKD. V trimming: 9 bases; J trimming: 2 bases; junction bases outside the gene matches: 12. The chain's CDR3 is CAISSFREGTYNEQFF. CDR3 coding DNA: TGTGCCATTAGTTCGTTCCGGGAGGGCACCTACAATGAGCAGTTCTTC.

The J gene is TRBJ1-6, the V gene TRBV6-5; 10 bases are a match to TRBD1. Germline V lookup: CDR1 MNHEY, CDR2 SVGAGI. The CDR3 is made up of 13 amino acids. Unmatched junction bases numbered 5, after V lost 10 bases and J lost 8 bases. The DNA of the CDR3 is TGTGCCACCGGGGACAGGGGCGATTCACCCCTCCACTTT. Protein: CATGDRGDSPLHF.

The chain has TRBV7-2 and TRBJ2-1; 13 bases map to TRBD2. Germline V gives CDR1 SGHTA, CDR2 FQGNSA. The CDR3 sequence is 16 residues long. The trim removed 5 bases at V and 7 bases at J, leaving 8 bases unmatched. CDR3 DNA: TGTGCCAGCAGCGCGCGGACTAGCGGGAGTGTTAATGAGCAGTTCTTC. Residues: CASSARTSGSVNEQFF.

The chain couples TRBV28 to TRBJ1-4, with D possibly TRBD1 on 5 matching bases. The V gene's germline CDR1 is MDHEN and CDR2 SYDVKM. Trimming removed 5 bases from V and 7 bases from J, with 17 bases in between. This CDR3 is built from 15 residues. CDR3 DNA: TGTGCCAGCAGTAAACTAGCCCCGGGGGGTGAAAAACTGTTTTTT. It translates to CASSKLAPGGEKLFF.

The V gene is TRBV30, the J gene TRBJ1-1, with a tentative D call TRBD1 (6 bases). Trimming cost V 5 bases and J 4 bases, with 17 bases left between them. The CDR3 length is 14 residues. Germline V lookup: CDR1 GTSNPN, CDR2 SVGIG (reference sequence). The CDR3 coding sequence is TGTGCCTGGGGCGCAACAGGGCTGGGCACTGAAGCTTTCTTT. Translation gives CAWGATGLGTEAFF. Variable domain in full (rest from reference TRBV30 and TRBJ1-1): SQTIHQWPATLVQPVGSPLSLECTVEGTSNPNLYWYRQAAGRGLQLLFYSVGIGQISSEVPQNLSASRPQDRQFILSSKKLLLSDSGFYLCAWGATGLGTEAFFGQGTRLTVV.

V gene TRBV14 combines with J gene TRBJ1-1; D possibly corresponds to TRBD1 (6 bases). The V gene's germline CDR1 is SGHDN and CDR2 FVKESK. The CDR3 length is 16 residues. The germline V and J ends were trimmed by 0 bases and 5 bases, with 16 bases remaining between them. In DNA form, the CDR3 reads TGTGCCAGCAGCCAAGATTCACCCAGGGGAAATACTGAAGCTTTCTTT. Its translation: CASSQDSPRGNTEAFF.

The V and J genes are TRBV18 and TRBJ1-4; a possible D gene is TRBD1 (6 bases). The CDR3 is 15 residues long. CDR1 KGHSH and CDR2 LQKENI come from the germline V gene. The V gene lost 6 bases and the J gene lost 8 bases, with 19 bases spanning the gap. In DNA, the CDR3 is TGTGCCAGCTCTCCCTCGGCGGGGGGGCAAGAAAAACTGTTTTTT. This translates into CASSPSAGGQEKLFF.

CDR3 region: CASSRGLAAIDEQFF. Here the CDR3 DNA reads TGTGCCAGCAGCCGCGGACTAGCGGCCATCGATGAGCAGTTCTTC. This chain links TRBV4-2 with TRBJ2-1; 10 positions match TRBD2. In germline, CDR1 is LGHNA, CDR2 YNFKEQ. V dropped 4 bases and J dropped 8; count of bases not matched to a gene: 8. The CDR3 has 15 amino acids.

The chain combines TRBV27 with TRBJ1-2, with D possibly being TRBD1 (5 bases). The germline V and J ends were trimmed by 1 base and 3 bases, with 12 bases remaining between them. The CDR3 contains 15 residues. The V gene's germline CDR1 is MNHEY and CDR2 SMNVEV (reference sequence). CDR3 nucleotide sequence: TGTGCCAGCAGTTTATTCCCCCGGGACTACTATGGCTACACCTTC. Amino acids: CASSLFPRDYYGYTF.

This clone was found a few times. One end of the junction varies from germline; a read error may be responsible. Written as DNA, the CDR3 is TGCAGCGTTGTCCAGGGAGGGGACCCCCGCGAGCAGTATTTC. It specifies CSVVQGGDPREQYF. The chain recombines TRBV29-1 with TRBJ2-7; 7 bases are a match to TRBD2. Germline-derived CDR1 and CDR2 are SQVTM and ANQGSEA. The CDR3 extends over 14 amino acids.